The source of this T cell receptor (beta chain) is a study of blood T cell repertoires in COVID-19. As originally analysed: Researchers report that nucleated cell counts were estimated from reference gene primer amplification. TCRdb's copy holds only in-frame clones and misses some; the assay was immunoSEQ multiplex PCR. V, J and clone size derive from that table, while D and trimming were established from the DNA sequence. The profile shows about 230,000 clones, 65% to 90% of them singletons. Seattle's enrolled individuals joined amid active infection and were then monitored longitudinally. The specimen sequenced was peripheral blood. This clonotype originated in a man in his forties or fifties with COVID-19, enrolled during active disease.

The CDR3, as DNA: TGTGCCAGCAGCCAACTAGCCGGGATGGATGAGCAGTTCTTC. Protein sequence: CASSQLAGMDEQFF. The chain carries TRBV6-2 or TRBV6-3 and TRBJ2-1; perhaps TRBD2 as D (6 bases). V shed 6 bases and J shed 8 bases, with 17 bases lying between them. CDR3 length: 14 residues. Germline-derived CDR1 and CDR2 are MNHEY and SVGEGT.